Below, 24 T cell receptor beta chains from the same sample are listed, as sequenced in a study of blood T cell repertoires in COVID-19. Some clones are missing from TCRdb's copy, which holds only in-frame ones; the method was immunoSEQ multiplex PCR. The sample has around 300,000 clones, 65% to 90% seen once. Sequenced material: peripheral blood. These TCRs come from a human donor in a cohort sampled during active COVID-19.

The chain employs TRBV7-9 and TRBJ2-3; the D gene is possibly TRBD2 (5 bases). Per the germline V gene, CDR1 is SEHNR and CDR2 is FQNEAQ (reference sequence). V dropped 5 bases and J dropped 3 bases, with 9 bases sitting between them. The CDR3 has 13 residues. The CDR3 DNA follows: TGTGCCAGCAGCCGCGGCGGGACAGATACGCAGTATTTT. This codes for CASSRGGTDTQYF.

V usage is TRBV30 and J usage is TRBJ2-3; tentatively, D is TRBD2 (5 bases). This CDR3 has 12 residues. Per germline, CDR1 GTSNPN and CDR2 SVGIG (reference sequence). Deletions cut 3 bases from V and 9 bases from J, with 13 bases between. The CDR3 here is CAWRPPGYTQYF. Written as DNA, the CDR3 is TGTGCCTGGAGACCCCCGGGATACACGCAGTATTTT.

The chain links TRBV6-5 to TRBJ1-1; 7 positions agree with TRBD1. Germline V gene data show CDR1 as MNHEY and CDR2 as SVGAGI. Germline trimming cut 9 bases from V and 0 bases from J; bases unmatched to any gene: 7. The CDR3 has 14 residues. DNA for the CDR3: TGTGCCAGTACTCGACAGGGCTTGAACACTGAAGCTTTCTTT. Translating it yields CASTRQGLNTEAFF.

About this clone: The junction and the germline gene differ at one end; a read error may be behind it. The chain links TRBV19 to TRBJ2-3; 7 nucleotides align to TRBD2. Germline values: CDR1 LNHDA, CDR2 SQIVND (reference sequence). This CDR3 is built from 14 residues. The CDR3 DNA reads as TGTGCCAGCAGTAGCAGCGGGACCACAGATACGCAGTATTTT. Translated: CASSSSGTTDTQYF.

This clone was seen a handful of times. V is TRBV24-1 and J is TRBJ2-2, with TRBD2 matching 11 bases. The germline CDR1 and CDR2 sequences are KGHDR and SFDVKD. V dropped 2 bases and J dropped 5; count of bases not matched to a gene: 0. The CDR3 is made up of 15 amino acids. The CDR3 loop reads CATSDWTSGTGELFF. The CDR3 DNA reads TGTGCCACCAGTGATTGGACTAGCGGGACCGGGGAGCTGTTTTTT.

The V gene is TRBV30, the J gene TRBJ2-5; the D gene is possibly TRBD2 (6 bases). Germline values: CDR1 GTSNPN, CDR2 SVGIG (reference sequence). The CDR3 runs to 14 residues. Trimming stripped 3 bases from V and 5 bases from J, with 16 bases between. CDR3 region: CAWRALSSGETQYF. The CDR3 nucleotides are TGTGCCTGGAGGGCTTTAAGCAGCGGGGAGACCCAGTACTTC.

This clone appeared a single time. This chain uses TRBV10-3 with TRBJ2-7; D uncertain. Trimming pared 4 bases from V and 4 bases from J, leaving 8 bases between. Germline values: CDR1 ENHRY, CDR2 SYGVKD. The CDR3 has 12 amino acids. The CDR3 DNA reads TGTGCCATCAGTGTAGTAAGTTACGAGCAGTACTTC. Amino acids: CAISVVSYEQYF.

The chain recombines TRBV25-1 with TRBJ1-6, with 8 bases identical to TRBD1. The germline V gene encodes CDR1 MGHDK and CDR2 SYGVNS. J gave up 9 bases and V 6 bases, and 4 bases lay outside the gene matches. This CDR3 is built from 13 residues. The DNA of the CDR3 is TGTGCCAGCAGAGGACAGGGCGGTTCACCCCTCCACTTT. Translation: CASRGQGGSPLHF.

J is TRBJ1-2 and V is TRBV4-1, with D perhaps matching TRBD1 (6 bases). Germline values: CDR1 MGHRA, CDR2 YSYEKL. Trimming removed 0 bases from V and 6 bases from J, with 20 bases in between. The CDR3 sequence is 17 residues long. The CDR3 nucleotides read TGCGCCAGCAGCCAAGATCGGTTAGCAGGGGAAGGGAATGGCTACACCTTC. Its protein product is CASSQDRLAGEGNGYTF.

The rearrangement links TRBV11-3 to TRBJ2-3; 13 nucleotides agree with TRBD2. Trimming cost V 4 bases and J 1 base; bases outside gene matches: 8. Germline CDR1 SGHNT, CDR2 YENEEA. The CDR3 runs 18 residues. DNA for the CDR3: TGTGCCAGCAGCTCCGGGACTAGCGGGACCCTGGGCACAGATACGCAGTATTTT. This translates into CASSSGTSGTLGTDTQYF.

The chain has TRBV11-2 and TRBJ2-1; 7 bases are shared with TRBD1. With 5 bases clipped from V and 8 bases from J, the junction kept 12 bases outside the gene matches. CDR3 length equals 15 residues. Germline CDR1 SGHAT, CDR2 FQNNGV. The CDR3, as DNA: TGTGCCAGCAGCCCCCGGGCTCGAGGGGGCGATGAGCAGTTCTTC. Its translation is CASSPRARGGDEQFF.

The V call is TRBV5-1, the J call TRBJ2-1, with 11 bases aligning to TRBD2. Germline CDR1 and CDR2: SGHRS and YFSETQ. CDR3 length: 16 residues. Germline trimming cut 0 bases from V and 7 bases from J; bases unmatched to any gene: 6. This CDR3 is CASSLVLAGGKNEQFF. The CDR3 nucleotides are TGCGCCAGCAGCTTGGTGCTAGCGGGAGGTAAAAATGAGCAGTTCTTC.

The DNA of the CDR3 is TGTGCCTGGAACAGGGCTACCCAGCCCCAGCATTTT. Protein sequence: CAWNRATQPQHF. The chain combines TRBV30 with TRBJ1-5, with D perhaps matching TRBD1 (6 bases). This CDR3 has 12 residues. Trimming pared 4 bases from V and 7 bases from J, leaving 11 bases between. CDR1 is GTSNPN and CDR2 is SVGIG in the germline V gene (reference sequence).

V usage is TRBV5-1 and J usage is TRBJ1-1; 8 bases align to TRBD1. J lost 1 base, V lost 6 bases, and 8 bases had no gene match. The CDR3 is 15 residues long. Per germline, CDR1 SGHRS and CDR2 YFSETQ. CDR3 amino acids: CASMRQGAGNTEAFF. CDR3 in DNA: TGCGCCAGCATGCGTCAGGGGGCCGGGAACACTGAAGCTTTCTTT.

The chain has TRBV11-2 and TRBJ1-6; D is unclear. Germline V lookup: CDR1 SGHAT, CDR2 FQNNGV. The germline V and J ends were trimmed by 6 bases and 10 bases, with 19 bases remaining between them. The CDR3 is 15 residues long. CDR3: CASSQEGLRGSPLHF. For the CDR3, the DNA is TGTGCCAGCAGTCAGGAGGGCCTTAGAGGATCACCCCTCCACTTT.

The V call is TRBV6-5, the J call TRBJ1-5; TRBD1 might be the D (6 bases). This CDR3 has 13 residues. The V gene's germline CDR1 is MNHEY and CDR2 SVGAGI. With 5 bases removed from V and 5 bases from J, the gap between germline ends came to 10 bases. DNA for the CDR3: TGTGCCAGCAGTCGGGACAATTATCAGCCCCAGCATTTT. It translates to CASSRDNYQPQHF.

V gene TRBV7-2 combines with J gene TRBJ2-4; perhaps TRBD2 as D (6 bases). The V gene's germline CDR1 is SGHTA and CDR2 FQGNSA. V shed 4 bases and J shed 1 base, with 11 bases lying between them. The CDR3 covers 15 residues. The CDR3 sequence: CASSSLTSAKNIQYF. The DNA of the CDR3 is TGTGCCAGCAGCTCTCTTACTAGCGCCAAAAACATTCAGTACTTC.

The chain couples TRBV30 to TRBJ1-1; D not resolved. V was cut by 2 bases and J by 0 bases, with 19 bases left in between. Germline values: CDR1 GTSNPN, CDR2 SVGIG (reference sequence). The CDR3 spans 17 residues. CDR3 DNA: TGTGCCTGGAGTCCGAACCCTACGTCGAGGATGAACACTGAAGCTTTCTTT. It translates to CAWSPNPTSRMNTEAFF.

The V call is TRBV7-9, the J call TRBJ1-2, with TRBD1 identical over 9 bases. There are 13 residues in the CDR3. V dropped 5 bases and J dropped 8; count of bases not matched to a gene: 6. The germline V gene encodes CDR1 SEHNR and CDR2 FQNEAQ (reference sequence). The CDR3 loop is CASSPGQGKGYTF. Written as DNA, the CDR3 is TGTGCCAGCAGCCCCGGACAGGGGAAGGGCTACACCTTC.

CDR3 residues: CASTQSSPTGEQFF. Here the CDR3 DNA reads TGTGCCAGCACCCAAAGTTCGCCCACTGGTGAGCAGTTCTTC. V and J are TRBV7-2 and TRBJ2-1; D gene uncertain. V dropped 7 bases and J dropped 9 bases, with 19 bases sitting between them. Germline V gene lookup returns CDR1 SGHTA and CDR2 FQGNSA. The CDR3 sequence is 14 residues long.

As for this clone: Compared with germline, one end of the junction differs, possibly owing to a read error. The chain employs TRBV7-8 and TRBJ1-6; TRBD1 aligns across 9 bases. This CDR3 has 13 residues. Germline-derived CDR1 and CDR2 are SGHVS and FQNEAQ. CDR3 bases: TGTGCCAGCAGCTCAGCCGGGACAGGGACTAAGATTTTT. Its protein is CASSSAGTGTKIF.

In DNA, the CDR3 is TGTGCTGGGGGACGCGAAACTTATTCACCCCTCCACTTT. This encodes CAGGRETYSPLHF. The rearrangement links TRBV30 to TRBJ1-6, with D possibly matching TRBD1 (5 bases). This CDR3 comprises 13 residues. Per the germline V gene, CDR1 is GTSNPN and CDR2 is SVGIG (reference sequence).

J is TRBJ1-1 and V is TRBV27; no clear D gene. Deletions cut 2 bases from V and 8 bases from J, with 12 bases between. This CDR3 comprises 13 residues. Germline V gene sequence: CDR1 MNHEY, CDR2 SMNVEV (reference sequence). CDR3 bases: TGTGCCAGCAGTTTAGGCGGGGTTGCCGAAGCTTTCTTT. This sequence encodes CASSLGGVAEAFF.

The V and J genes are TRBV2 and TRBJ1-3; a weak D match, TRBD1 (5 bases). V dropped 6 bases and J dropped 7 bases, with 13 bases sitting between them. In germline, CDR1 is SNHLY, CDR2 FYNNEI. There are 13 residues in the CDR3. This CDR3 reads CASREGQGNTIYF. In DNA form, the CDR3 reads TGTGCCAGCAGGGAGGGGCAGGGTAACACCATATATTTT. The variable domain in full, completed from reference TRBV2 and TRBJ1-3, reads EPEVTQTPSHQVTQMGQEVILRCVPISNHLYFYWYRQILGQKVEFLVSFYNNEISEKSEIFDDQFSVERPDGSNFTLKIRSTKLEDSAMYFCASREGQGNTIYFGEGSWLTVV.